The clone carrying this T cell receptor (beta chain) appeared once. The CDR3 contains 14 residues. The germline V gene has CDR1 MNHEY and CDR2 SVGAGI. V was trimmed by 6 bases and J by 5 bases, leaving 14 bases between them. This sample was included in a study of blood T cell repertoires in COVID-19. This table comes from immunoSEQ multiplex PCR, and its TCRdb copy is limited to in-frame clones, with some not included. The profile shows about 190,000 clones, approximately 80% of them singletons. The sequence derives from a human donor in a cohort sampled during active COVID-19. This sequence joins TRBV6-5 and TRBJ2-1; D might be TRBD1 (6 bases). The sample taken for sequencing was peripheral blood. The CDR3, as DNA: TGTGCCAGCAGAATAGTCCAGGGGAACAATGAGCAGTTCTTC. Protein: CASRIVQGNNEQFF.